These 25 T cell receptor beta chains were sequenced from one sample in a study of T cells in Graves' hyperthyroidism and ophthalmopathy. TCR beta CDR3 sequences were amplified from RNA transcripts. RT-PCR in the first round (using the HTBI primer set) targeted the TCR CDR3. Using its own MiXCR run on the multiplex PCR reads, TCRdb lists one record per CDR3 protein. Found here are over 650,000 distinct CDR3 sequences, about a sixth of them singletons; the top ten hold 8.4%. The material sequenced was blood. These receptors originate from a man between 18 and 35 years old with Graves' hyperthyroidism.

This chain joins TRBV25-1 and TRBJ2-4; 8 bases align to TRBD1. Germline-derived CDR1 and CDR2 are MGHDK and SYGVNS. V dropped 3 bases and J dropped 4; count of bases not matched to a gene: 2. The CDR3 has 14 residues. DNA for the CDR3: TGTGCCAGCAGTGATGACAGGGGAAAAAACATTCAGTACTTC. It codes for CASSDDRGKNIQYF.

This chain links TRBV5-1 with TRBJ2-2; no reliable D call. The CDR3 spans 15 residues. V was trimmed by 1 base and J by 3 bases, leaving 10 bases between them. The germline gives CDR1 SGHRS, CDR2 YFSETQ. The CDR3 here is CASSLKTPDTGELFF. As DNA, the CDR3 is TGCGCCAGCAGCTTGAAGACACCTGACACCGGGGAGCTGTTTTTT.

This chain joins TRBV19 and TRBJ1-6; perhaps TRBD1 as D (5 bases). The CDR3 runs to 14 residues. Trimming removed 4 bases from V and 8 bases from J, with 12 bases in between. Germline-derived CDR1 and CDR2 are LNHDA and SQIVND (reference sequence). This CDR3 is CASSTGWGYSPLHF. CDR3 DNA sequence: TGTGCCAGTAGTACCGGGTGGGGGTATTCACCCCTCCACTTT. Variable domain in full (rest from reference TRBV19 and TRBJ1-6): DGGITQSPKYLFRKEGQNVTLSCEQNLNHDAMYWYRQDPGQGLRLIYYSQIVNDFQKGDIAEGYSVSREKKESFPLTVTSAQKNPTAFYLCASSTGWGYSPLHFGNGTRLTVT.

In its sample, this clonotype was seen many times. The rearrangement links TRBV28 to TRBJ2-3, with D possibly matching TRBD1 (6 bases). From germline, CDR1 is MDHEN and CDR2 SYDVKM. The germline V and J ends were trimmed by 5 bases and 0 bases, with 12 bases remaining between them. This CDR3 spans 15 amino acids. Written as DNA, the CDR3 is TGTGCCAGCAGTCTCACAGGACAGAGCACAGATACGCAGTATTTT. This gives the protein CASSLTGQSTDTQYF.

The chain joins TRBV19 to TRBJ2-7; 7 nucleotides align to TRBD2. Germline V gene data show CDR1 as LNHDA and CDR2 as SQIVND (reference sequence). This CDR3 is 14 amino acids long. The V gene end was trimmed by 5 bases and the J gene end by 3 bases; junction bases not matched to a gene: 7. CDR3 coding DNA: TGTGCCAGTAGTTCACTAGCGACTTACTACGAGCAGTACTTC. Amino acid sequence: CASSSLATYYEQYF.

In this sample, this clonotype turned up a few times. The chain links TRBV28 to TRBJ1-6; no clear D. In germline, CDR1 is MDHEN, CDR2 SYDVKM. The CDR3 is made up of 14 amino acids. Trimming removed 6 bases from V and 5 bases from J, with 11 bases in between. In nucleotides, the CDR3 is TGTGCCAGCAGACGGGAACTCAATAATTCACCCCTCCACTTT. As protein: CASRRELNNSPLHF.

This clonotype was counted only a few times. The V call is TRBV7-9, the J call TRBJ2-1; D may match TRBD1 or TRBD2 (5 bases each). Between the trimmed V and J ends, which lost 8 bases and 8 bases, there was a span of 19 bases. The CDR3 has 14 residues. Germline loops: CDR1 SEHNR, CDR2 FQNEAQ (reference sequence). CDR3 in amino acids: CASRAGGRGDEQFF. DNA of the CDR3: TGTGCCAGCCGGGCAGGAGGAAGGGGCGATGAGCAGTTCTTC.

The chain carries TRBV7-9 and TRBJ2-1, with 12 bases lining up with TRBD2. Germline values: CDR1 SEHNR, CDR2 FQNEAQ (reference sequence). After removal of 7 bases from V and 7 bases from J, the junction contained 20 bases not matched to a gene. This CDR3 comprises 19 residues. This CDR3 reads CASTPGLAGGQMVWNEQFF. The CDR3 DNA sequence: TGTGCCAGCACCCCTGGGCTAGCGGGAGGGCAAATGGTGTGGAATGAGCAGTTCTTC.

There are a few counts of this clonotype. The chain couples TRBV27 to TRBJ2-7; 9 positions match TRBD1. The CDR3 spans 14 residues. CDR1 MNHEY and CDR2 SMNVEV come from the germline V gene (reference sequence). V shed 5 bases, J shed 5 bases, and the junction held 7 bases outside the gene matches. CDR3: CASSQDRGLDEQYF. CDR3 DNA sequence: TGTGCCAGCAGTCAGGACAGGGGTCTCGACGAGCAGTACTTC.

This clonotype appeared a few times. V gene TRBV11-2 combines with J gene TRBJ1-1; a weak D match, TRBD1 (6 bases). Trimming took 1 base from V and 5 from J, leaving 8 bases between them. CDR3 length: 13 residues. Germline assignment: CDR1 SGHAT and CDR2 FQNNGV. CDR3 amino acids: CASSLGGQTEAFF. The CDR3 nucleotides read TGTGCCAGCAGCTTAGGAGGACAGACTGAAGCTTTCTTT.

Of note for this clonotype: This may arise from a read error, as a much more abundant clone is one base away. This chain links TRBV5-1 with TRBJ2-1; 12 nucleotides line up with TRBD2. CDR3 length: 14 amino acids. Per the germline V gene, CDR1 is SGHRS and CDR2 is YFSETQ. After removal of 4 bases from V and 10 bases from J, the junction contained 6 bases not matched to a gene. The CDR3, as DNA: TGCGCCAGCAGCGAAGGACTAGCGGGGAGGGAGCAGTTCTTC. Protein product: CASSEGLAGREQFF.

V gene TRBV29-1 combines with J gene TRBJ2-5; possible D gene TRBD1, 5 bases. V shed 3 bases and J shed 5 bases, with 10 bases lying between them. Germline lookup yields CDR1 SQVTM and CDR2 ANQGSEA. This CDR3 region has 12 residues. DNA for the CDR3: TGCAGCGTTGAGGTGGGGCGCGAGACCCAGTACTTC. Protein: CSVEVGRETQYF.

This clonotype was seen repeatedly, ten times or more. The chain combines TRBV5-1 with TRBJ2-3, with TRBD2 as a possible D gene (6 bases). V was shortened by 6 bases and J by 4 bases, with 18 bases between the two germline ends. CDR1 and CDR2 (germline): SGHRS, YFSETQ. This CDR3 is 15 amino acids long. The CDR3 DNA reads TGCGCCAGCACCCCGGAGGGAGTTGTGCCAGATACGCAGTATTTT. Its protein product is CASTPEGVVPDTQYF.

The rearrangement joins TRBV11-2 to TRBJ2-4; D may correspond to TRBD1 or TRBD2 (5 bases each). Germline CDR1 reads SGHAT; CDR2 reads FQNNGV. V gave up 3 bases and J gave up 8 bases, with 14 bases separating them. The CDR3 covers 14 residues. The CDR3 DNA sequence: TGTGCCAGCAGCTTTTCCGGGGCTGGGTACATTCAGTACTTC. As protein: CASSFSGAGYIQYF.

Details on this clonotype: This may stem from a read error, because a much larger clone lies one nucleotide away. The gene calls are TRBV30 and TRBJ1-5; D gene ambiguous. The V gene's germline CDR1 is GTSNPN and CDR2 SVGIG (reference sequence). V was trimmed by 1 base and J by 4 bases, leaving 8 bases between them. The CDR3 contains 13 residues. CDR3 protein: CAWSGGGNQPQHF. The CDR3 bases are TGTGCCTGGAGTGGGGGAGGTAATCAGCCCCAGCATTTT.

The chain carries TRBV6-2 or TRBV6-3 and TRBJ2-7, with 8 bases that match TRBD1. Trimming at V came to 2 bases and at J to 2 bases, leaving 8 bases not matched to a gene. Germline V lookup: CDR1 MNHEY, CDR2 SVGEGT. The CDR3 runs 16 residues. CDR3 protein: CASSYGQGAQAYEQYF. The CDR3 coding sequence is TGTGCCAGCAGTTACGGGCAGGGGGCGCAAGCCTACGAGCAGTACTTC.

The chain combines TRBV5-1 with TRBJ2-7; D is possibly TRBD1 or TRBD2 (6 bases each). Germline V gene data show CDR1 as SGHRS and CDR2 as YFSETQ. Deletions cut 8 bases from V and 6 bases from J, with 21 bases between. The length of the CDR3 is 14 residues. The CDR3 DNA follows: TGCGCCAGTGGAAGGGGGGACGGATACTGCGAGCAGTACTTC. Translation gives CASGRGDGYCEQYF.

This clonotype was counted ten times or more. The CDR3 region is CASRGRVVQETQYF. CDR3 in DNA: TGTGCCAGCAGGGGGAGGGTAGTACAAGAGACCCAGTACTTC. The chain is built from TRBV12-3 or TRBV12-4 and TRBJ2-5, with 7 bases identical to TRBD2. The ends lost 6 bases at V and 2 bases at J; junction bases unmatched: 6. The CDR3 length is 14 residues.

V gene TRBV29-1 combines with J gene TRBJ2-4; 9 bases are a match to TRBD1. The germline gives CDR1 SQVTM, CDR2 ANQGSEA. Trimming took 4 bases from V and 0 from J; bases not matched to a gene: 1. This CDR3 is built from 14 residues. CDR3 amino acids: CSVGQGVAKNIQYF. CDR3 DNA sequence: TGCAGCGTTGGACAGGGGGTAGCCAAAAACATTCAGTACTTC.

This chain links TRBV11-2 with TRBJ2-5; 12 bases are a match to TRBD2. Looked up from germline, CDR1 is SGHAT and CDR2 is FQNNGV. The ends lost 7 bases at V and 1 base at J; junction bases unmatched: 4. The CDR3 has 15 amino acids. The CDR3 coding sequence is TGTGCCAGCAAAGGACTAGCGGGGACCCAAGAGACCCAGTACTTC. Its translation: CASKGLAGTQETQYF.

This clonotype was detected only a few times. J is TRBJ2-7 and V is TRBV25-1, with 7 bases aligning to TRBD2. The CDR3 is 17 amino acids. Germline V gene lookup returns CDR1 MGHDK and CDR2 SYGVNS. The J segment lost 0 bases and the V segment lost 1 base, leaving 9 bases of the junction unmatched. The CDR3 is CASSEWAGASGSYEQYF. DNA of the CDR3: TGTGCCAGCAGTGAATGGGCGGGAGCTAGCGGCTCCTACGAGCAGTACTTC.

The V gene is TRBV5-1, the J gene TRBJ2-7, with D uncertain. The CDR3 spans 14 residues. The germline gives CDR1 SGHRS, CDR2 YFSETQ. V was pared by 3 bases and J by 0 bases, with 10 bases between. The CDR3 is CASSSSPGSYEQYF. CDR3 sequence (DNA): TGCGCCAGCAGCTCCAGCCCAGGCTCCTACGAGCAGTACTTC.

This clonotype appeared many times. This chain links TRBV30 with TRBJ1-1, with D maybe TRBD1 (6 bases). Germline loops: CDR1 GTSNPN, CDR2 SVGIG (reference sequence). This CDR3 is built from 12 residues. Trimming cost V 8 bases and J 4 bases, with 14 bases left between them. The CDR3: CAEYRDSTEAFF. The CDR3 bases are TGTGCCGAATACAGGGATTCCACTGAAGCTTTCTTT.

The J gene is TRBJ2-3, the V gene TRBV20-1, with 7 bases aligning to TRBD2. The CDR3 length is 14 residues. In germline, CDR1 is DFQATT, CDR2 SNEGSKA (reference sequence). Trimming removed 6 bases from V and 4 bases from J; junction bases left unmatched: 10. The CDR3 loop reads CSAHRGGRSDTQYF. For the CDR3, the DNA is TGCAGTGCCCACCGGGGCGGGAGATCAGATACGCAGTATTTT.

This clonotype was detected many times. The chain recombines TRBV12-3 or TRBV12-4 with TRBJ2-2; TRBD2 is a possible D gene (6 bases). Trimming shortened V by 5 bases and J by 5 bases, and 15 bases separated the two germline ends. The CDR3 is 15 residues long. In DNA, the CDR3 is TGTGCCAGCAGTGCGTCCTGGGGGAGGACCGGGGAGCTGTTTTTT. It is translated as CASSASWGRTGELFF.